The 27 T cell receptor beta chains below all came from one sample that was sequenced in a study of Graves' ophthalmopathy and Graves' hyperthyroidism. For repertoire sequencing, the TCR beta CDR3 regions were amplified from RNA transcripts. Investigators did first-round RT-PCR with HTBI primers, then second-round multiplex PCR. TCRdb fed the multiplex PCR reads into MiXCR, producing one record per CDR3 protein. The data show around 1,000,000 distinct CDR3 sequences, about two fifths seen once. Sequenced: peripheral blood or thyroid tissue (not recorded which). The source of these receptors is an adult man with Graves' hyperthyroidism.

The sample holds many counts of this clonotype. CDR3 region: CSARIAGGPRETQYF. CDR3 nucleotide sequence: TGCAGTGCTAGAATAGCGGGGGGGCCGCGGGAGACCCAGTACTTC. The chain joins TRBV20-1 to TRBJ2-5; TRBD2 matches 11 bases. Germline CDR1 DFQATT, CDR2 SNEGSKA (reference sequence). The CDR3 length is 15 residues. Unmatched junction bases numbered 7, after V lost 2 bases and J lost 5 bases.

The chain has TRBV10-3 and TRBJ1-5; D ambiguous. The CDR3 is 14 amino acids. In germline, CDR1 is ENHRY, CDR2 SYGVKD. V was pared by 4 bases and J by 11 bases, with 18 bases between. Written as DNA, the CDR3 is TGTGCCATCAGTGGGGATAACATACTGAAAACCCAGCATTTT. This sequence encodes CAISGDNILKTQHF.

This clonotype came up many times. The chain couples TRBV7-9 to TRBJ1-1; D remains ambiguous. This CDR3 is 14 amino acids long. Looked up from germline, CDR1 is SEHNR and CDR2 is FQNEAQ (reference sequence). Trimming shortened V by 4 bases and J by 1 base, and 10 bases separated the two germline ends. The CDR3 sequence: CASSSHDWNTEAFF. CDR3 nucleotide sequence: TGTGCCAGCAGCTCCCATGACTGGAACACTGAAGCTTTCTTT. The full variable domain, completed using reference TRBV7-9 and TRBJ1-1, is DTGVSQNPRHKITKRGQNVTFRCDPISEHNRLYWYRQTLGQGPEFLTYFQNEAQLEKSRLLSDRFSAERPKGSFSTLEIQRTEQGDSAMYLCASSSHDWNTEAFFGQGTRLTVV.

At least ten counts were recorded for this clonotype. In DNA, the CDR3 is TGTGCCAGCAGCTTAGGGAACCCATGGGAGCTGTTTTTT. As protein: CASSLGNPWELFF. The rearrangement uses TRBV7-6 and TRBJ2-2; D unclear. Germline V gene lookup returns CDR1 SGHVS and CDR2 FNYEAQ. This CDR3 region has 13 residues. Trimming shortened V by 1 base and J by 9 bases, and 9 bases separated the two germline ends.

CDR3 region: CATSAEGGETQYF. CDR3 nucleotides: TGTGCCACCTCAGCGGAGGGCGGAGAGACCCAGTACTTC. V and J are TRBV7-9 and TRBJ2-5; D might be TRBD2 (6 bases). The V end was cut by 10 bases, the J end by 4 bases, with 16 bases between. This CDR3 region has 13 residues. Germline V gene data show CDR1 as SEHNR and CDR2 as FQNEAQ (reference sequence).

J is TRBJ2-2 and V is TRBV20-1; D is perhaps TRBD2 (6 bases). The CDR3 has 11 residues. Trimming shortened V by 4 bases and J by 7 bases, and 7 bases separated the two germline ends. Germline CDR1 and CDR2: DFQATT and SNEGSKA (reference sequence). This CDR3 is CSAKTSGELFF. The CDR3, as DNA: TGCAGTGCTAAGACTAGCGGGGAGCTGTTTTTT.

This clonotype was seen many times. The genes are TRBV12-3 or TRBV12-4 and TRBJ1-6, with D possibly being TRBD1 (6 bases). The CDR3 consists of 15 residues. V shed 6 bases and J shed 5 bases, with 14 bases lying between them. In nucleotides, the CDR3 is TGTGCCAGCAGACAGGACAGCTCTAATAATTCACCCCTCCACTTT. Translation: CASRQDSSNNSPLHF.

This clonotype has ten or more counts. The chain uses TRBV20-1 and TRBJ1-1, with TRBD1 as a possible D gene (5 bases). V dropped 6 bases and J dropped 3 bases, with 11 bases sitting between them. CDR3 length: 12 residues. Germline values: CDR1 DFQATT, CDR2 SNEGSKA (reference sequence). In DNA form, the CDR3 reads TGCAGTGCAGAACCGACAGACACTGAAGCTTTCTTT. This codes for CSAEPTDTEAFF.

This chain joins TRBV7-8 and TRBJ2-5, with a weak D call TRBD1 (5 bases). Looked up from germline, CDR1 is SGHVS and CDR2 is FQNEAQ. Trimming shortened V by 2 bases and J by 7 bases, and 11 bases separated the two germline ends. The CDR3 covers 13 residues. CDR3 sequence: CASSLSGQGTQYF. The CDR3 DNA reads TGTGCCAGCAGCTTAAGTGGGCAGGGGACCCAGTACTTC. Full variable domain (missing parts from reference TRBV7-8 and TRBJ2-5): GAGVSQSPRYKVAKRGQDVALRCDPISGHVSLFWYQQALGQGPEFLTYFQNEAQLDKSGLPSDRFFAERPEGSVSTLKIQRTQQEDSAVYLCASSLSGQGTQYFGPGTRLLVL.

This clonotype was seen more than once but under ten times. The gene calls are TRBV11-2 and TRBJ2-2; D may match TRBD1 or TRBD2 (5 bases each). Germline assignment: CDR1 SGHAT and CDR2 FQNNGV. The CDR3 is 13 amino acids. V was cut by 5 bases and J by 7 bases, with 11 bases left in between. The chain's CDR3 is CASSRDRSGELFF. CDR3 sequence (DNA): TGTGCCAGCAGCCGGGACCGTAGCGGGGAGCTGTTTTTT.

This clonotype was seen a few times. The gene calls are TRBV27 and TRBJ1-3; 7 nucleotides line up with TRBD1. The CDR3 runs 14 residues. V trimming: 10 bases; J trimming: 2 bases; junction bases outside the gene matches: 8. Germline assignment: CDR1 MNHEY and CDR2 SMNVEV (reference sequence). The CDR3: CATPPGQTGNTIYF. Written as DNA, the CDR3 is TGTGCCACACCTCCGGGACAGACTGGAAACACCATATATTTT.

Concerning this clonotype: The junction does not match germline at one end; this may be a read error. This chain uses TRBV15 with TRBJ1-4; D unclear. CDR3 length equals 16 residues. Per the germline V gene, CDR1 is LNHNV and CDR2 is YYDKDF (reference sequence). DNA for the CDR3: TGTGCCACCAGCAGATCCGCCGGCAGAACTAATGAAGAACTGTTTTTT. This gives the protein CATSRSAGRTNEELFF.

Of note for this clonotype: A much larger clonotype is one base distant, so this may be a read error. The gene calls are TRBV7-3 and TRBJ2-2; 7 bases fit TRBD1. The CDR3 length is 15 residues. CDR1 is SGHTA, CDR2 FQGTGA, per germline. This CDR3 reads CASSRQGIGTGELLF. The CDR3 DNA follows: TGTGCCAGCAGTCGACAGGGTATCGGAACCGGGGAGCTGTTGTTT.

The rearrangement links TRBV2 to TRBJ2-7, with 7 positions matching TRBD1. The CDR3 totals 13 residues. Trimming at V came to 4 bases and at J to 8 bases, leaving 8 bases not matched to a gene. Germline-derived CDR1 and CDR2 are SNHLY and FYNNEI. CDR3 DNA: TGTGCCAGCAGTGTTAAGACAGGGAGTAAGCAGTACTTC. Protein product: CASSVKTGSKQYF. Based on the CDR3 plus reference TRBV2 and TRBJ2-7, the full variable domain is EPEVTQTPSHQVTQMGQEVILRCVPISNHLYFYWYRQILGQKVEFLVSFYNNEISEKSEIFDDQFSVERPDGSNFTLKIRSTKLEDSAMYFCASSVKTGSKQYFGPGTRLTVT.

The chain uses TRBV2 and TRBJ2-7, with 10 bases lining up with TRBD2. CDR3 size: 17 residues. From germline, CDR1 is SNHLY and CDR2 FYNNEI. The V gene end was trimmed by 8 bases and the J gene end by 2 bases; junction bases not matched to a gene: 15. The CDR3 region is CASSPGASGSSPYEQYF. CDR3 bases: TGTGCCAGCTCCCCTGGGGCTAGCGGGAGTTCGCCCTACGAGCAGTACTTC. Full variable domain (outside the CDR3, taken from reference TRBV2 and TRBJ2-7): EPEVTQTPSHQVTQMGQEVILRCVPISNHLYFYWYRQILGQKVEFLVSFYNNEISEKSEIFDDQFSVERPDGSNFTLKIRSTKLEDSAMYFCASSPGASGSSPYEQYFGPGTRLTVT.

This clonotype was seen a handful of times. The chain links TRBV7-6 to TRBJ1-6; D may be TRBD1 (5 bases). The CDR3 sequence is 15 residues long. Per the germline V gene, CDR1 is SGHVS and CDR2 is FNYEAQ. V lost 1 base to trimming and J lost 7 bases, with 11 bases between them. The CDR3 DNA sequence: TGTGCCAGCAGCTTAGAAGGCCAGGGAAATTCACCCCTCCACTTT. Protein product: CASSLEGQGNSPLHF.

A remark on this clonotype: The conserved phenylalanine or tryptophan is not found at the CDR3 terminus, so this likely reflects a read error. The chain joins TRBV6-5 to TRBJ1-2; D is perhaps TRBD1 (5 bases). CDR3 length: 13 residues. With 4 bases removed from V and 4 bases from J, the gap between germline ends came to 10 bases. CDR1 is MNHEY, CDR2 SVGAGI, per germline. CDR3 sequence: CASSLYRSYGYTL. Here the CDR3 DNA reads TGTGCCAGCAGTTTATACAGGAGCTATGGCTACACCCTC.

V is TRBV7-2 and J is TRBJ2-5, with TRBD1 matching 8 bases. CDR3 length: 19 amino acids. The ends lost 4 bases at V and 5 bases at J; junction bases unmatched: 21. Germline loops: CDR1 SGHTA, CDR2 FQGNSA. This CDR3 reads CASSSGQGLGQPQGETQYF. The CDR3 coding sequence is TGTGCCAGCAGCTCCGGACAGGGTCTCGGTCAGCCCCAGGGTGAGACCCAGTACTTC.

This chain uses TRBV7-9 with TRBJ2-2, with 9 bases lining up with TRBD2. Germline trimming cut 3 bases from V and 4 bases from J; bases unmatched to any gene: 6. The CDR3 extends over 16 amino acids. Germline CDR1 SEHNR, CDR2 FQNEAQ (reference sequence). In nucleotides, the CDR3 is TGTGCCAGCAGCTTTCTAGCGGGACGGACCACCGGGGAGCTGTTTTTT. It yields the protein CASSFLAGRTTGELFF.

The V and J genes are TRBV5-1 and TRBJ1-4; 8 bases are a match to TRBD1. The CDR3 loop spans 18 amino acids. The V gene's germline CDR1 is SGHRS and CDR2 YFSETQ. V gave up 3 bases and J gave up 0 bases; unmatched junction bases: 10. CDR3 loop: CASSSRQGLLPTNEKLFF. CDR3 DNA sequence: TGCGCCAGCAGCTCAAGACAGGGGCTTCTACCAACTAATGAAAAACTGTTTTTT.

The J gene is TRBJ1-5, the V gene TRBV7-9; D remains ambiguous. This CDR3 contains 15 residues. The germline V gene has CDR1 SEHNR and CDR2 FQNEAQ (reference sequence). V lost 8 bases, J lost 4 bases, and 18 bases lay in between. CDR3 nucleotides: TGTGCCAGCTCGCCCCAAGAAGCCTTGAATCAGCCCCAGCATTTT. Its translation: CASSPQEALNQPQHF.

Comments on this clonotype: It is likely a read error, because the conserved phenylalanine at the end of the CDR3 is missing. In DNA, the CDR3 is TGCGCCAGCAGCCAAGATGGGCATCTTGGCACTGAAGCTTTCTCT. This translates into CASSQDGHLGTEAFS. V usage is TRBV4-3 and J usage is TRBJ1-1; D is unresolved. V was trimmed by 0 bases and J by 4 bases, leaving 12 bases between them. CDR3 length: 15 amino acids. Germline loops: CDR1 LGHNA, CDR2 YSLEER.

V gene TRBV28 combines with J gene TRBJ1-2; D remains ambiguous. Germline V lookup: CDR1 MDHEN, CDR2 SYDVKM. This CDR3 is 13 amino acids long. Trimming left V 3 bases short and J 6 bases short, with 11 bases between. CDR3 sequence: CASSFLGFDGYTF. The CDR3 DNA follows: TGTGCCAGCAGTTTTCTTGGGTTTGATGGCTACACCTTC.

In this sample, this clonotype turned up many times. This chain links TRBV20-1 with TRBJ2-5; D unresolved. Germline assignment: CDR1 DFQATT and CDR2 SNEGSKA (reference sequence). Trimming cost V 3 bases and J 9 bases, with 8 bases left between them. The CDR3 loop spans 10 amino acids. The CDR3: CSASRSAQYF. CDR3 coding DNA: TGCAGTGCTAGTCGGTCCGCCCAGTACTTC.

This clonotype came up a few times. The genes are TRBV10-3 and TRBJ1-1, with a tentative D call TRBD1 (5 bases). Germline CDR1 ENHRY, CDR2 SYGVKD. V lost 4 bases and J lost 2, with 11 bases in between. The CDR3 totals 14 residues. The CDR3 nucleotides read TGTGCCATCAGTGTGACCGGGGCTAACACTGAAGCTTTCTTT. It is translated as CAISVTGANTEAFF.

This clonotype was seen ten or more times. The chain employs TRBV6-6 and TRBJ1-1; D uncertain. The CDR3 has 14 residues. V lost 6 bases to trimming and J lost 1 base, with 12 bases between them. Germline-derived CDR1 and CDR2 are MNHNY and SVGAGI (reference sequence). The CDR3 sequence is CASRFSVGNTEAFF. CDR3 nucleotides: TGTGCCAGCAGGTTCAGTGTGGGGAACACTGAAGCTTTCTTT.

In this sample, this clonotype turned up many times. The gene calls are TRBV20-1 and TRBJ1-5; 8 nucleotides match TRBD1. In germline, CDR1 is DFQATT, CDR2 SNEGSKA (reference sequence). Losses at the gene ends were 6 bases for V and 4 bases for J; bases not matched to a gene: 5. The CDR3 has 13 residues. The CDR3 loop is CSAKDRVNQPQHF. CDR3 coding DNA: TGCAGTGCCAAGGACAGGGTTAATCAGCCCCAGCATTTT.